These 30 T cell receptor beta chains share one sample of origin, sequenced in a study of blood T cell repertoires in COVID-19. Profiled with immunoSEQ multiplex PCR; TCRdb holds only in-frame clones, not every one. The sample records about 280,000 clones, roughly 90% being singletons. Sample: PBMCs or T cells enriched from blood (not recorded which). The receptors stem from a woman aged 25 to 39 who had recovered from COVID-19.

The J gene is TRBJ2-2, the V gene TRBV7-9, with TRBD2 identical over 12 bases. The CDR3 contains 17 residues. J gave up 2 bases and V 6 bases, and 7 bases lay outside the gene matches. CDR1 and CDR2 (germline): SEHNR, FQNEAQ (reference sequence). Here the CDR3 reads CASRELAGGPNTGELFF. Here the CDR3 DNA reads TGTGCCAGCAGAGAACTAGCGGGGGGCCCTAACACCGGGGAGCTGTTTTTT.

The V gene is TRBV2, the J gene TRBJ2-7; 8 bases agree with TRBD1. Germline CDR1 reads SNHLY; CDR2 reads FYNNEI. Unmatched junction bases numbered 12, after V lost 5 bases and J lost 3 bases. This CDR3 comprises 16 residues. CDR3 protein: CASSWTLGQDLYEQYF. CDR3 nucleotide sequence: TGTGCCAGCAGTTGGACCTTGGGACAGGACCTCTACGAGCAGTACTTC.

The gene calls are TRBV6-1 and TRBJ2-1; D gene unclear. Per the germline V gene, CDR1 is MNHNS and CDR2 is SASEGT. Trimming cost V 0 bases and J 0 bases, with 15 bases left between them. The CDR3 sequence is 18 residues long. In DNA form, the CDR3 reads TGTGCCAGCAGTGAAGCGCGCCTGCGGAAGAGCTCCTACAATGAGCAGTTCTTC. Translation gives CASSEARLRKSSYNEQFF.

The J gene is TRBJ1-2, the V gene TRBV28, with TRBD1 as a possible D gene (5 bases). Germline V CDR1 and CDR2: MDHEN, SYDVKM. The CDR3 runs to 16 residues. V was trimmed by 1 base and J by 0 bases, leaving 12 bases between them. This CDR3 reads CASSLFGGGPNYGYTF. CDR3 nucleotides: TGTGCCAGCAGTTTATTTGGCGGGGGACCTAACTATGGCTACACCTTC.

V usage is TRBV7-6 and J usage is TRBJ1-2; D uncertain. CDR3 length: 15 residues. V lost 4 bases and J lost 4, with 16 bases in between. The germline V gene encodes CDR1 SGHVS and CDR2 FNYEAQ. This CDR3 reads CASSSHRDFLYGYTF. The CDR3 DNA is TGTGCCAGCAGCTCGCATCGAGATTTCCTCTATGGCTACACCTTC.

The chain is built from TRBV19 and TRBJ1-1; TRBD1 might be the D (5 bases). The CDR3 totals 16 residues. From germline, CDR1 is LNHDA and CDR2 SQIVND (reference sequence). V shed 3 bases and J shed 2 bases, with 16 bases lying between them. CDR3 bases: TGTGCCAGTAGTATGGGTGGGGCAGGACGTAACACTGAAGCTTTCTTT. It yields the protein CASSMGGAGRNTEAFF. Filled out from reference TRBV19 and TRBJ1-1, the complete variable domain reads DGGITQSPKYLFRKEGQNVTLSCEQNLNHDAMYWYRQDPGQGLRLIYYSQIVNDFQKGDIAEGYSVSREKKESFPLTVTSAQKNPTAFYLCASSMGGAGRNTEAFFGQGTRLTVV.

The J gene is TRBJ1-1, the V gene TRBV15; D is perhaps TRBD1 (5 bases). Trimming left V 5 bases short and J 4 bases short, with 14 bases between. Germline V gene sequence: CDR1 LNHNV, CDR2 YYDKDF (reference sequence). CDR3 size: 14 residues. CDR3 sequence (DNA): TGTGCCACCAGCTTCGAGGGAGGGGTCACTGAAGCTTTCTTT. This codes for CATSFEGGVTEAFF.

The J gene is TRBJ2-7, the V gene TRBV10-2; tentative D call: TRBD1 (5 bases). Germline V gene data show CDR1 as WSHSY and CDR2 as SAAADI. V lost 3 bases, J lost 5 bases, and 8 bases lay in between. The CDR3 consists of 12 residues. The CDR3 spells CASSDRANEQYF. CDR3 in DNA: TGCGCCAGCAGTGACAGGGCCAACGAGCAGTACTTC.

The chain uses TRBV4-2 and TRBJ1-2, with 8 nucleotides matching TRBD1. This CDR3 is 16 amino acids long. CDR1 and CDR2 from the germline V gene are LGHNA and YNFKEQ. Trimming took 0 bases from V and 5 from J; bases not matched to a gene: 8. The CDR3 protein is CASSQDSKGQDYGYTF. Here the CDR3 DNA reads TGTGCCAGCAGCCAAGACTCAAAGGGACAGGATTATGGCTACACCTTC.

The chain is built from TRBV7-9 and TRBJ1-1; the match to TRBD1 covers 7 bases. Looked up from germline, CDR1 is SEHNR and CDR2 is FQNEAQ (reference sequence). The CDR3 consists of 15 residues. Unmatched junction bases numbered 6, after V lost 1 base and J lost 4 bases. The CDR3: CASSLEGARGTEAFF. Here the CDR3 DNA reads TGTGCCAGCAGCTTAGAGGGGGCGAGGGGCACTGAAGCTTTCTTT.

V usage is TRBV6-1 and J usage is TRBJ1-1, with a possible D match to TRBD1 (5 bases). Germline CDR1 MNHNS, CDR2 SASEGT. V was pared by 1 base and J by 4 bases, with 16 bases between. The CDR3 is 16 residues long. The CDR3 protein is CASSEETRGGITEAFF. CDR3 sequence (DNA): TGTGCCAGCAGTGAAGAAACGAGGGGAGGAATCACTGAAGCTTTCTTT.

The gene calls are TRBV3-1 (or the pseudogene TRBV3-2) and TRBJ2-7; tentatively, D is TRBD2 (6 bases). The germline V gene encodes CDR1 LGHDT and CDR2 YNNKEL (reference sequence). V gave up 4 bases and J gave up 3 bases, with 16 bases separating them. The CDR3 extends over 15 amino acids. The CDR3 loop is CASSRSGGLLYEQYF. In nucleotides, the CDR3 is TGTGCCAGCAGCCGCTCCGGAGGGTTACTCTACGAGCAGTACTTC.

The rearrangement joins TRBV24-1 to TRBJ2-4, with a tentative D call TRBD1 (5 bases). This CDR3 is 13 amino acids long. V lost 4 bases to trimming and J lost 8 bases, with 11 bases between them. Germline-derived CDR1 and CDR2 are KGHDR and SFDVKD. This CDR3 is CATSETVADIQYF. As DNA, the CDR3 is TGTGCCACCAGTGAGACAGTCGCGGACATTCAGTACTTC.

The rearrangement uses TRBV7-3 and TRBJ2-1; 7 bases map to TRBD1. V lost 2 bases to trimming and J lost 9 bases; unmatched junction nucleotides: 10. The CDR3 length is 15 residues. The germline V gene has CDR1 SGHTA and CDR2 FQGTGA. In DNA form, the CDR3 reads TGTGCCAGCAGCTTAGCAGGGGGAAGGGAGACTGAGCAGTTCTTC. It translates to CASSLAGGRETEQFF. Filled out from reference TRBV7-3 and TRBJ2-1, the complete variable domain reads GAGVSQTPSNKVTEKGKYVELRCDPISGHTALYWYRQSLGQGPEFLIYFQGTGAADDSGLPNDRFFAVRPEGSVSTLKIQRTERGDSAVYLCASSLAGGRETEQFFGPGTRLTVL.

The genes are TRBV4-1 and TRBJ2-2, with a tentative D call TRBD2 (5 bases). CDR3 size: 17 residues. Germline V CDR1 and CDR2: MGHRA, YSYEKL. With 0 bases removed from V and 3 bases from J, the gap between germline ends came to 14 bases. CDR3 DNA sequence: TGCGCCAGCAGCCAAGATGGGAGAGATCCTTACACCGGGGAGCTGTTTTTT. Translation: CASSQDGRDPYTGELFF.

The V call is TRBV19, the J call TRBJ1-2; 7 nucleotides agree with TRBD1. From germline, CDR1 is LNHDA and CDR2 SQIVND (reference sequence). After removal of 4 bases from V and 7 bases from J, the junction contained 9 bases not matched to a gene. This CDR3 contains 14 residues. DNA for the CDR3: TGTGCCAGTAGTACCCGGGACAGAACGATTGGCTACACCTTC. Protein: CASSTRDRTIGYTF.

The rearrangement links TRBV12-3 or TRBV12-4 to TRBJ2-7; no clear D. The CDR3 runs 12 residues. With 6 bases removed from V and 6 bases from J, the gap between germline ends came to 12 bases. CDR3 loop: CASSLTAREQYF. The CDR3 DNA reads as TGTGCCAGCAGCCTTACTGCACGCGAGCAGTACTTC.

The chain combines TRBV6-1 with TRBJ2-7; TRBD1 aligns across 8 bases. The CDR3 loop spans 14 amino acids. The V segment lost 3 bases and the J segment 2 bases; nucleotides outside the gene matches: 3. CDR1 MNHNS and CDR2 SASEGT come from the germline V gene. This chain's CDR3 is CASSEPTGAYEQYF. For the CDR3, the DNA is TGTGCCAGCAGTGAGCCGACAGGGGCCTACGAGCAGTACTTC.

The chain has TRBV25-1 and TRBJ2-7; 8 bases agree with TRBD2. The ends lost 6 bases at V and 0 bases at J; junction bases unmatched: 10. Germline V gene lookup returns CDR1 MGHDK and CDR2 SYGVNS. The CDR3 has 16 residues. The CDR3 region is CASRGISGKDSYEQYF. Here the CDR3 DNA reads TGTGCCAGCAGGGGGATTAGCGGGAAGGACTCCTACGAGCAGTACTTC.

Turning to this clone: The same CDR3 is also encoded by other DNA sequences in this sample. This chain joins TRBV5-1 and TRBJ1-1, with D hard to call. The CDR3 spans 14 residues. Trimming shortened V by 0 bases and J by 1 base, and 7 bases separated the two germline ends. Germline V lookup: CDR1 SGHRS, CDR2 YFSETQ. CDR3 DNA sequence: TGCGCCAGCAGCTTGGGAGCCGGGAACACTGAAGCTTTCTTT. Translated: CASSLGAGNTEAFF.

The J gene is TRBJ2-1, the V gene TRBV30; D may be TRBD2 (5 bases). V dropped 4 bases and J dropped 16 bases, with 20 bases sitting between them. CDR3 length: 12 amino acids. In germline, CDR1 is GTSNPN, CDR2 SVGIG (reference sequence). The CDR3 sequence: CAWKLGERMNFF. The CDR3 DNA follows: TGTGCCTGGAAGTTGGGAGAACGGATGAATTTCTTC.

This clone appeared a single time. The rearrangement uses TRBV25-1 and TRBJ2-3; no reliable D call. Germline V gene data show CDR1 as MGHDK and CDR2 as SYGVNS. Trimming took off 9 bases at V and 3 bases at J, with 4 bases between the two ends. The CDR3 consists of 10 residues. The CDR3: CASKTDTQYF. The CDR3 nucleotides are TGTGCCAGTAAAACAGATACGCAGTATTTT. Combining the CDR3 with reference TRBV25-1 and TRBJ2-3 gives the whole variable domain EADIYQTPRYLVIGTGKKITLECSQTMGHDKMYWYQQDPGMELHLIHYSYGVNSTEKGDLSSESTVSRIRTEHFPLTLESARPSHTSQYLCASKTDTQYFGPGTRLTVL.

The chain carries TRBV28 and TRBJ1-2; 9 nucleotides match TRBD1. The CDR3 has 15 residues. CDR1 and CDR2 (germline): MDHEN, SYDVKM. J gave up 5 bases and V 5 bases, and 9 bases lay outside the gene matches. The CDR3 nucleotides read TGTGCCAGCAGTGGGACAGGGATGAGGGTTTATGGCTACACCTTC. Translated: CASSGTGMRVYGYTF.

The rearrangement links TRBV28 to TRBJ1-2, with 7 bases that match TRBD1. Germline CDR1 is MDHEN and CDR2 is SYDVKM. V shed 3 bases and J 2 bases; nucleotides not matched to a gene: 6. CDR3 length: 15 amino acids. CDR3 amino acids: CASSLTGPENYGYTF. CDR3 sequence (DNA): TGTGCCAGCAGTTTGACAGGGCCCGAGAACTATGGCTACACCTTC.

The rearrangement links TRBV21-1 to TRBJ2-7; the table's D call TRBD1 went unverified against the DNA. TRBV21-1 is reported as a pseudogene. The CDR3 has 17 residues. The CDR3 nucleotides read TGTGCCAGCAGCAAAGACGGACAGGGAAAAAACTCCTACGAGCAGTACTTC. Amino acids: CASSKDGQGKNSYEQYF.

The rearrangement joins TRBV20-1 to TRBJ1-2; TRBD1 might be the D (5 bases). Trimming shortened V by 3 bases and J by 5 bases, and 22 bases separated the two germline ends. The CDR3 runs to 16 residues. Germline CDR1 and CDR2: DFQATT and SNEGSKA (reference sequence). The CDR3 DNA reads TGCAGTGCTAGTGGGCGTCAGGGATCGGGCTTATATGGCTACACCTTC. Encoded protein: CSASGRQGSGLYGYTF.

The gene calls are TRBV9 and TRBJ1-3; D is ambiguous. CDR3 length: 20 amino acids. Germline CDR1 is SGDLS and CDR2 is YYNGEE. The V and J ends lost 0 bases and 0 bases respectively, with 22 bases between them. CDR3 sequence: CASSVDPRGVGENSGNTIYF. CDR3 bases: TGTGCCAGCAGCGTAGACCCTAGAGGCGTCGGTGAGAACTCTGGAAACACCATATATTTT.

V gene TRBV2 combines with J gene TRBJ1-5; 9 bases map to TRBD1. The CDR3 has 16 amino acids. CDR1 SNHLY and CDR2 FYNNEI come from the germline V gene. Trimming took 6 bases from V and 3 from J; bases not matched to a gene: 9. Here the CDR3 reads CASREGQGFPNQPQHF. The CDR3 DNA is TGTGCCAGCAGGGAGGGACAGGGCTTCCCCAATCAGCCCCAGCATTTT.

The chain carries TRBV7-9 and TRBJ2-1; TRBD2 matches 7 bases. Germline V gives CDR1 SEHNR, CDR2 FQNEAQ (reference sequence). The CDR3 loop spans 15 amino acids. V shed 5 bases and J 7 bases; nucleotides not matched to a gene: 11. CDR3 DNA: TGTGCCAGCAGCCCCTCGCCGGGGGGAGGGAATGAGCAGTTCTTC. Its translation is CASSPSPGGGNEQFF.

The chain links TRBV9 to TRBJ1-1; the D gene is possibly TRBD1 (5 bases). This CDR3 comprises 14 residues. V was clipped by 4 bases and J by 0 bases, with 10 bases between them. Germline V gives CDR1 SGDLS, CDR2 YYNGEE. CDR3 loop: CASSPGHMNTEAFF. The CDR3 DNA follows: TGTGCCAGCAGCCCAGGACATATGAACACTGAAGCTTTCTTT.